What follows is one TCR beta chain and its context. This sample is part of a study of blood T cell repertoires in COVID-19. About the study: From T cells, B-cell-depleted T cells, or PBMCs came the material, which was cDNA or gDNA.

The CDR3 sequence is 14 residues long. V lost 0 bases to trimming and J lost 4 bases, with 10 bases between them. Germline V gives CDR1 SGHRS, CDR2 YFSETQ. Seattle cases were enrolled at active infection and followed longitudinally. Libraries were prepared by immunoSEQ multiplex PCR; TCRdb keeps only in-frame clonotypes and omits some of them. This repertoire shows some 80,000 clones, about nine tenths found once; its top ten account for 2.5% to 3%. The sequenced sample was peripheral blood. The TCR originated in a man aged 50 to 60 with COVID-19, enrolled during active disease. The rearrangement joins TRBV5-1 to TRBJ2-5, with D possibly being TRBD1 (5 bases). The chain's CDR3 is CASSLDPRGETQYF. The CDR3 bases are TGCGCCAGCAGCTTGGACCCAAGGGGAGAGACCCAGTACTTC.